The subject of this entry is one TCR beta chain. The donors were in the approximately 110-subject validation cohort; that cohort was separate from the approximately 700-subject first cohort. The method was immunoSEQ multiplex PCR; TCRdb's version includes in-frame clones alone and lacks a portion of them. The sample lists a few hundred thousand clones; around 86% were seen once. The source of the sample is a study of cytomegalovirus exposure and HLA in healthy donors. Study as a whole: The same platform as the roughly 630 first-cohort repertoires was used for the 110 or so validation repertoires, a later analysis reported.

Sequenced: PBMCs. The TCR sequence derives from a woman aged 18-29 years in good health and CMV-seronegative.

The CDR3 DNA reads as TGTGCCAGCAGCCAAGGGGACAGACACAATGAGCAGTTCTTC. Translating it yields CASSQGDRHNEQFF. This rearrangement joins TRBV4-2 to TRBJ2-1; TRBD1 aligns across 7 bases. V lost 1 base to trimming and J lost 5 bases; unmatched junction nucleotides: 2. The germline gives CDR1 LGHNA, CDR2 YNFKEQ. The CDR3 length is 14 residues.